This T cell receptor beta chain was sequenced for a study of CD8+CD57+ T cells in acquired aplastic anemia. Study overall: Healthy donor CD4+ cell samples had a mean of roughly 10 million reads.

TCR beta VDJ combinations and CDR3 sequences were profiled from genomic DNA. One entry per CDR3 protein, called by TCRdb with MiXCR from the reads. The table has 35,000 to 40,000 distinct CDR3 sequences, 76% seen once. This clonotype was observed a few times. This CDR3 comprises 13 residues. Germline lookup yields CDR1 MGHRA and CDR2 YSYEKL. V was cut by 0 bases and J by 10 bases, with 7 bases left in between. This sequence originates from a human donor in good health, serving as a control. The chain is built from TRBV4-1 and TRBJ1-6; D not certain. Sequencing was carried out using sorted CD4+, CD8+, or CD8+CD57+ T cells (not recorded which) from PBMCs. The CDR3 DNA sequence: TGCGCCAGCAGCCAAGAGAGAAGGTCACCCCTCCACTTT. This gives the protein CASSQERRSPLHF.